This T cell receptor beta chain was obtained from a study of response to subunit inactivated influenza vaccine. Study-level points and caveats: Few additional T cells are recruited per seasonal influenza vaccination, authors suggested.

This CDR3 comprises 13 residues. Trimming shortened V by 0 bases and J by 3 bases, and 5 bases separated the two germline ends. Per the germline V gene, CDR1 is DFQATT and CDR2 is SNEGSKA (reference sequence). A few counts support this clonotype. Its antigen remains unidentified. Each CDR3 protein is one row after TCRdb ran MiXCR on the RT-PCR reads. The sample holds 250,000 to 350,000 distinct CDR3 sequences, over 20% seen once. The sequence was obtained from a man aged 45 to 75 who received an inactivated influenza vaccine. The V and J genes are TRBV20-1 and TRBJ1-4, with D unclear. Sequenced here: PBMCs from blood, sampled 21 months after vaccination. CDR3 protein: CSAREHPNEKLFF. In DNA form, the CDR3 reads TGCAGTGCTAGAGAACATCCTAATGAAAAACTGTTTTTT.